This TCR beta chain was documented in a study of beta chain features in type 1 diabetes. Overall study: Sorted cells, some 98,000,000 in number, were examined across all samples. General study points: PCR might favor shorter templates, but any such skew would affect patients and controls equally.

Reverse transcribing all isolated RNA meant expressed TCRB transcripts were sequenced. Read counts averaged around 3.6 million for samples of naive, central memory and regulatory T cells. The table came from immunoSEQ multiplex PCR; TCRdb's copy has only in-frame clones and leaves some out. Of 150,000 to 200,000 clones detected, about 9.8% appear once; the ten largest clones hold over 2%. Via CD45RO/CCR7/CD25/CD127/CD95/CD27, cells of the CD4+ naive, central memory, regulatory and stem cell-like memory subsets were sorted. On this clone: Its specificity is not known.

The source of this sequence is a woman aged 18-29 years in good health. Material: central memory CD4+ T cells from blood.

The CDR3 loop is CASSRDRVNYGYTF. CDR3 nucleotide sequence: TGTGCCAGTAGTAGAGACAGGGTGAACTATGGCTACACCTTC. The chain couples TRBV19 to TRBJ1-2, with TRBD1 matching 7 bases. The CDR3 covers 14 residues. V lost 4 bases to trimming and J lost 2 bases; unmatched junction nucleotides: 4. Germline V gene lookup returns CDR1 LNHDA and CDR2 SQIVND (reference sequence).